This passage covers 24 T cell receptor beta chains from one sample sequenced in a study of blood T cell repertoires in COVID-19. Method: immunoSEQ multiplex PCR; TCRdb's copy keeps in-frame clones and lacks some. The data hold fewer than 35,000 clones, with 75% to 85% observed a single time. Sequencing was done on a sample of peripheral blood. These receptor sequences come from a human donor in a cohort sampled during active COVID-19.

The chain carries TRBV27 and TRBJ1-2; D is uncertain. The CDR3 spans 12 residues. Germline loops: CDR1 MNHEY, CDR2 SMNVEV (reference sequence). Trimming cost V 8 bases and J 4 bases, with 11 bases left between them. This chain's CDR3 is CASYRATYGYTF. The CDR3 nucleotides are TGTGCCAGCTACCGCGCTACCTATGGCTACACCTTC.

The chain's CDR3 is CSPSRVNTEAFF. DNA for the CDR3: TGCAGCCCGAGTCGGGTTAACACTGAAGCTTTCTTT. The V gene is TRBV29-1, the J gene TRBJ1-1; D is unresolved. From germline, CDR1 is SQVTM and CDR2 ANQGSEA. The CDR3 totals 12 residues. Trimming cost V 8 bases and J 2 bases, with 12 bases left between them.

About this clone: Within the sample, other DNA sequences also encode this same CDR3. The CDR3 here is CASSTSGSTGELFF. CDR3 DNA: TGCGCCAGCAGTACTAGCGGGTCCACCGGGGAGCTGTTTTTT. V is TRBV5-1 and J is TRBJ2-2, with 9 bases fitting TRBD2. The CDR3 length is 14 residues. J gave up 4 bases and V 5 bases, and 3 bases lay outside the gene matches. Germline V gene lookup returns CDR1 SGHRS and CDR2 YFSETQ.

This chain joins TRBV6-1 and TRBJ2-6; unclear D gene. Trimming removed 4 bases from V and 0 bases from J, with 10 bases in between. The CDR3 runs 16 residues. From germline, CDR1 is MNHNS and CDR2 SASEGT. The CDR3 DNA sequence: TGTGCCAGCAGTGTAACGTCGGGCTCTGGGGCCAACGTCCTGACTTTC. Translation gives CASSVTSGSGANVLTF.

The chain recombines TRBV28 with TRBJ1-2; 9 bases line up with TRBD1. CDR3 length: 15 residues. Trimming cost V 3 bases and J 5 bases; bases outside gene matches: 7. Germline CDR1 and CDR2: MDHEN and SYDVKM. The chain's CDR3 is CASSFGTGNTYGYTF. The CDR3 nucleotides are TGTGCCAGCAGTTTCGGGACAGGGAACACTTATGGCTACACCTTC.

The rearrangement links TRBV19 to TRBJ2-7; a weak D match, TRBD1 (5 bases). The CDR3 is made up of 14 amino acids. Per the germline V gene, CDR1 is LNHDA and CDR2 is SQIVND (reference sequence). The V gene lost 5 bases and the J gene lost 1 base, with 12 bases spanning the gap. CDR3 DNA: TGTGCCAGTAGTTCGGACATCATATCCTACGAGCAGTACTTC. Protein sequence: CASSSDIISYEQYF.

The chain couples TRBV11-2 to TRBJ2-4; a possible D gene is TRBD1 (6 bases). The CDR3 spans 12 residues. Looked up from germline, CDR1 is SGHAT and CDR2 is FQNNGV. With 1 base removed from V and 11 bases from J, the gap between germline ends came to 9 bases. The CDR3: CASSLGQAFQYF. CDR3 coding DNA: TGTGCCAGCAGCTTAGGACAGGCCTTTCAGTACTTC. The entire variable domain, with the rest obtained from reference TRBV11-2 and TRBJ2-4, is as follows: EAGVAQSPRYKIIEKRQSVAFWCNPISGHATLYWYQQILGQGPKLLIQFQNNGVVDDSQLPKDRFSAERLKGVDSTLKIQPAKLEDSAVYLCASSLGQAFQYFGAGTRLSVL.

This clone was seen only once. The CDR3 DNA is TGTGCCAGCAGCCGGTCGTACCAAGAGACCCAGTACTTC. As protein: CASSRSYQETQYF. The chain uses TRBV6-5 and TRBJ2-5; no firm D call. V was shortened by 6 bases and J by 0 bases, with 8 bases between the two germline ends. The CDR3 consists of 13 residues. Looked up from germline, CDR1 is MNHEY and CDR2 is SVGAGI.

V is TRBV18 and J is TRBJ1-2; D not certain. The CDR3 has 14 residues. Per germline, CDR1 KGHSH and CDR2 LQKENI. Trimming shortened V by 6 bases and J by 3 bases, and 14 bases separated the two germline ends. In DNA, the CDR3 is TGTGCCAGCTCTATTACAGAGAACGACTATGGCTACACCTTC. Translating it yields CASSITENDYGYTF.

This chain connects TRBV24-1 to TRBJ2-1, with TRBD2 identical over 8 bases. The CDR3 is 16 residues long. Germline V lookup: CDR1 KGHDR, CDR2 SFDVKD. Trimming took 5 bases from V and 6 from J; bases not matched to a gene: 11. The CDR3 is CATSGSGGGRTNEQFF. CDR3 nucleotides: TGTGCCACCAGTGGATCGGGCGGGGGGCGGACCAATGAGCAGTTCTTC.

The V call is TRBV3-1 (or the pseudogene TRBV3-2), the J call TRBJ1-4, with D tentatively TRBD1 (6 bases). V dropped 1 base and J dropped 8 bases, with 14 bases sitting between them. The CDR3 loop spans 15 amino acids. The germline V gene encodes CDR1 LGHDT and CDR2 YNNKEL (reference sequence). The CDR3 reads CASSQGGGAEEKLFF. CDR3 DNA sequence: TGTGCCAGCAGCCAAGGGGGGGGCGCGGAAGAAAAACTGTTTTTT.

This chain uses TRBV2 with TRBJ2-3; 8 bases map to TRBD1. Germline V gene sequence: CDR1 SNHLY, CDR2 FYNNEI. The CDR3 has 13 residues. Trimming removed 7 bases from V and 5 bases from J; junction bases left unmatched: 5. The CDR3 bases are TGTGCCAGCATCCAGGGGGCGCAAGATACGCAGTATTTT. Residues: CASIQGAQDTQYF. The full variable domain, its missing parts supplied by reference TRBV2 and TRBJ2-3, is EPEVTQTPSHQVTQMGQEVILRCVPISNHLYFYWYRQILGQKVEFLVSFYNNEISEKSEIFDDQFSVERPDGSNFTLKIRSTKLEDSAMYFCASIQGAQDTQYFGPGTRLTVL.

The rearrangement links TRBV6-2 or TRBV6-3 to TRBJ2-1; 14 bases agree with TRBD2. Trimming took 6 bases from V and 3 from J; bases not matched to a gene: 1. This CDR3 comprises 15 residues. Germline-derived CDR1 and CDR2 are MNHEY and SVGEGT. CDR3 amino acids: CASSGTSGGYNEQFF. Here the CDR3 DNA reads TGTGCCAGCAGCGGGACTAGCGGGGGCTACAATGAGCAGTTCTTC.

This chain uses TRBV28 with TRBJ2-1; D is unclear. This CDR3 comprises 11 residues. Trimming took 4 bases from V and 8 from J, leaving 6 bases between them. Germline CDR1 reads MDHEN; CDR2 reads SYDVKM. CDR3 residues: CASSSFDEQFF. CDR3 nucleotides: TGTGCCAGCAGTTCGTTTGATGAGCAGTTCTTC.

Here the CDR3 reads CASSPQYEQYF. The CDR3 DNA follows: TGTGCCAGCAGCCCACAGTACGAGCAGTACTTC. J is TRBJ2-7 and V is TRBV6-2 or TRBV6-3; D is unclear. The CDR3 covers 11 residues. The germline V gene has CDR1 MNHEY and CDR2 SVGEGT. With 6 bases removed from V and 4 bases from J, the gap between germline ends came to 7 bases.

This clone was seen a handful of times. This CDR3 is CASSQVTSSGNTIYF. DNA of the CDR3: TGTGCCAGCAGCCAAGTTACGAGCTCTGGAAACACCATATATTTT. The V gene is TRBV3-1 (or the pseudogene TRBV3-2), the J gene TRBJ1-3; no firm D call. Germline assignment: CDR1 LGHDT and CDR2 YNNKEL (reference sequence). The CDR3 sequence is 15 residues long. V lost 1 base and J lost 0, with 7 bases in between.

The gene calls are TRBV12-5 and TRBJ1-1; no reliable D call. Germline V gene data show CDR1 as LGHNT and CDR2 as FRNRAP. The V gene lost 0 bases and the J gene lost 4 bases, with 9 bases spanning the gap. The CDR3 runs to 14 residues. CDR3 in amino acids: CASGLVAGGTEAFF. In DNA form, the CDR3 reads TGTGCTAGTGGTTTGGTTGCCGGAGGCACTGAAGCTTTCTTT.

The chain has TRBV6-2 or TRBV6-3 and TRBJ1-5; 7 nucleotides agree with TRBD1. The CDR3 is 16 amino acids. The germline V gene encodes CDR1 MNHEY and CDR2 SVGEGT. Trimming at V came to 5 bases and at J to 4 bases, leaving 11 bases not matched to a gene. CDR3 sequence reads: CASSGYRDRPNQPQHF. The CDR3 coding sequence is TGTGCCAGCAGTGGGTACCGGGACAGACCGAATCAGCCCCAGCATTTT.

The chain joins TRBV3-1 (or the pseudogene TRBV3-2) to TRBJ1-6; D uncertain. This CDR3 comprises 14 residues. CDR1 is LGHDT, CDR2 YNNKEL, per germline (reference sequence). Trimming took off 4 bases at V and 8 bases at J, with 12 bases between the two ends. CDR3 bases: TGTGCCAGCAGCCCCCCCGACTGGGATTCACCCCTCCACTTT. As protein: CASSPPDWDSPLHF.

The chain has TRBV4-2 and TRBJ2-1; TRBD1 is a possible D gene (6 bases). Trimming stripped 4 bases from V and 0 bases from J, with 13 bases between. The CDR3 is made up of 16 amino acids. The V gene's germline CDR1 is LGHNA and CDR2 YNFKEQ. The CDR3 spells CASSPGDNLSYNEQFF. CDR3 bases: TGTGCCAGCAGCCCCGGGGACAATCTCTCCTACAATGAGCAGTTCTTC.

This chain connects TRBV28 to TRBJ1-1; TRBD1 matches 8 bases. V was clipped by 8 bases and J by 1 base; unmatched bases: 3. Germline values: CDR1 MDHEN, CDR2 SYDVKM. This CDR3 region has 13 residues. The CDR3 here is CASPGQGNTEAFF. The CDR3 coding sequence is TGTGCCAGCCCCGGACAGGGGAACACTGAAGCTTTCTTT.

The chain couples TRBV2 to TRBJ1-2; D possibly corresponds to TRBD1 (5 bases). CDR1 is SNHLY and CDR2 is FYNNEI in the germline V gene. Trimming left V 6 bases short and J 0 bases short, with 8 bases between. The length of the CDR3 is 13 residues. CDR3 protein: CASSRQSNYGYTF. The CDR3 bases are TGTGCCAGCAGCCGACAGTCTAACTATGGCTACACCTTC.

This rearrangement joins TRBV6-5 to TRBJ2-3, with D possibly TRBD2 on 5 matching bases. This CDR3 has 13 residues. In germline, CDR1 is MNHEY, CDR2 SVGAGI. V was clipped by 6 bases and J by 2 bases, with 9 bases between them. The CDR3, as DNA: TGTGCCAGCAGGCTACTAGACACAGATACGCAGTATTTT. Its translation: CASRLLDTDTQYF.

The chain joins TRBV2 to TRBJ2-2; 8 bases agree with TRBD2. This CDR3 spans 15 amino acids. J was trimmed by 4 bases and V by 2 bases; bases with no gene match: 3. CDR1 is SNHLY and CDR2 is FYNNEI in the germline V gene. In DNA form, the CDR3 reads TGTGCCAGCAGTGAAAGTCGGGGGGGCACCGGGGAGCTGTTTTTT. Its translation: CASSESRGGTGELFF.